The source of this T cell receptor beta chain is a study of CD4 T cells in relation to SARS-CoV-2 and coronaviruses. On the study more broadly: Shared crossreactive spike epitopes were mapped to their HLA restriction.

CD4+ T cells from unexposed donors were obtained before the COVID-19 pandemic (2011-2018). The cells were cultured for about ten days before CD4+ T cells were isolated. This clone came up once. Its antigen remains unidentified. V lost 0 bases and J 3 bases, leaving 15 bases between the germline ends. This CDR3 comprises 16 residues. Per germline, CDR1 SGHDT and CDR2 YYEEEE. Assay used: immunoSEQ multiplex PCR; TCRdb lists only in-frame clones, some missing. This sample yields about 22,000 clones, of which 74% are seen a single time; 12% belongs to the top ten. The clonotype comes from a human donor in good health. The chain has TRBV5-6 and TRBJ1-2; D gene unclear. The sequencing input was CD4+ T cells from PBMCs, cultured in vitro. The CDR3 here is CASSLVTDGVYYGYTF. CDR3 DNA: TGTGCCAGCAGCTTGGTGACGGACGGGGTCTACTATGGCTACACCTTC.